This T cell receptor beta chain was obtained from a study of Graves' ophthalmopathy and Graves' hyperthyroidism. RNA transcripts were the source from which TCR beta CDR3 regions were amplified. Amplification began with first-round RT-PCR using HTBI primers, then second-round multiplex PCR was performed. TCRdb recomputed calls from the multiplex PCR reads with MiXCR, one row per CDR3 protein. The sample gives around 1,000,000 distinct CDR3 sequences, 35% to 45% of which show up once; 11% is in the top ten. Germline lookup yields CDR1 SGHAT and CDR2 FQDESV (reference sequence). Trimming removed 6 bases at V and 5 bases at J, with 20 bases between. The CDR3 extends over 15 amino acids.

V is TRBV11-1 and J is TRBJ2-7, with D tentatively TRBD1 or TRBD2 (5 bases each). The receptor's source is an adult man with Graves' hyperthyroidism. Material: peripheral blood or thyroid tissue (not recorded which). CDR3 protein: CASSITALGTNEQYF. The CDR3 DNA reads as TGTGCCAGCAGTATAACTGCTCTGGGGACGAACGAGCAGTACTTC.